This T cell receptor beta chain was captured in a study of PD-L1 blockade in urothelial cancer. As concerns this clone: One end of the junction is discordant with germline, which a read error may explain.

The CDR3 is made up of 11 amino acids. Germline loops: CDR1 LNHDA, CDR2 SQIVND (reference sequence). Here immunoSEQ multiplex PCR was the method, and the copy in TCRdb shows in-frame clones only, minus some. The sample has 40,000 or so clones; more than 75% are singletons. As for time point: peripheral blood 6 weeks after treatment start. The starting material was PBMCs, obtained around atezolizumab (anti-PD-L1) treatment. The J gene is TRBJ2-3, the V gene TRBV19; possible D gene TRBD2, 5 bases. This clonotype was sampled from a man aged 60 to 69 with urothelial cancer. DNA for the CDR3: TGTGCCAGTAGTCCAGGACTCGTGGCACATTTT. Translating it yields CASSPGLVAHF.